This T cell receptor (beta chain) appears in the sequencing data of a study of T cell changes during pregnancy in multiple sclerosis. Here immunoSEQ multiplex PCR was the method, and the copy in TCRdb shows in-frame clones only, minus some. The table lists tens of thousands of clones, more than 90% of them singletons, with around 1.1% in the top ten. The CDR3 consists of 18 residues. Trimming pared 4 bases from V and 1 base from J, leaving 20 bases between. CDR1 and CDR2 (germline): MNHNS, SASEGT. This clonotype originated in a female donor with multiple sclerosis, enrolled in a pregnancy study. The V call is TRBV6-1, the J call TRBJ1-5; D remains ambiguous. The specimen comprised peripheral blood, sampled in the second trimester of pregnancy. CDR3 residues: CASSALSAIASSNQPQHF. CDR3 coding DNA: TGTGCCAGCAGTGCACTATCTGCGATAGCCTCCAGCAATCAGCCCCAGCATTTT.